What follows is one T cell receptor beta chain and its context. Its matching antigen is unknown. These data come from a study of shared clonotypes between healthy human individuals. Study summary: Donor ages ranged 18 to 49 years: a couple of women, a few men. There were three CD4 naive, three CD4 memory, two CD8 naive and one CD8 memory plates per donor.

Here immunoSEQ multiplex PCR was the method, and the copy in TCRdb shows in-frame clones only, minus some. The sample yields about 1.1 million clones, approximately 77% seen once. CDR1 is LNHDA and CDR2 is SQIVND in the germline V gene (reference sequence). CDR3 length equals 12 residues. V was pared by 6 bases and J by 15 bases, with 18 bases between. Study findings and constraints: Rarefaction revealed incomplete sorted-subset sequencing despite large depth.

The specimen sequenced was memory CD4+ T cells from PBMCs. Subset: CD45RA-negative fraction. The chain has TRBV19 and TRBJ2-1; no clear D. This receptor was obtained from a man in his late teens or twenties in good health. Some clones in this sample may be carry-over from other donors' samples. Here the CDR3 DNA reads TGTGCCAGTAGCCCCCAGGATGCATCGCGGTTCTTC. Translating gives CASSPQDASRFF.